Listed below are T cell receptor beta chains from one sample, sequenced in a study of T cell responses to AZD1222 COVID-19 vaccine. Using immunoSEQ multiplex PCR, the repertoire was profiled, and TCRdb retains in-frame clones only, with some absent. The sample shows over 85,000 clones, roughly 92% of them seen only once. The sample was peripheral blood, taken 28 days after the second AZD1222 dose. The receptors derive from an adult who received the AZD1222 COVID-19 vaccine. CDR3s include the opening cysteine and the closing phenylalanine or tryptophan. The D gene is left open where the match is weak. Size is stated for part of the rows, as once, few or many counts, or as a class when the clone is expanded.

clone size	J gene	D gene	CDR3 length	V gene	CDR3 DNA	CDR3 protein
-	TRBJ1-5	-	15	TRBV5-1	TGCGCCAGCAGCCCGACGGGGTCTAGTGGTCAGCCCCAGCATTTT	CASSPTGSSGQPQHF
-	TRBJ1-3	TRBD1	14	TRBV5-1	TGCGCCAGCAGCTCCGGACAGGGTGGAAACACCATATATTTT	CASSSGQGGNTIYF
-	TRBJ2-7	-	13	TRBV7-8	TGTGCCAGCAGCTTAATTGGGGGATACGAGCAGTACTTC	CASSLIGGYEQYF
-	TRBJ1-6	TRBD1	12	TRBV6-4	TGTGCCAGCAGGGACAGGGATTCACCCCTCCACTTT	CASRDRDSPLHF
-	TRBJ2-3	-	12	TRBV29-1	TGCAACCCTGCGATTGGGTCAGATACGCAGTATTTT	CNPAIGSDTQYF
-	TRBJ2-1	TRBD1	14	TRBV10-3	TGTGCCATCAGACCGGGACAGGGTCCCAATGAGCAGTTCTTC	CAIRPGQGPNEQFF
few	TRBJ2-7	-	16	TRBV27	TGTGCCAGCAGTCCATCCTTCGGCCCAACCGGGTACGAGCAGTACTTC	CASSPSFGPTGYEQYF
few	TRBJ2-1	-	13	TRBV7-3	TGTGCCAGCAGCTTAACTCCGTGGGATGAGCAGTTCTTC	CASSLTPWDEQFF
-	TRBJ2-1	-	12	TRBV5-1	TGCGCCAGCAGCTTGGGGCGCAATGAGCAGTTCTTC	CASSLGRNEQFF
once	TRBJ1-2	-	13	TRBV29-1	TGCAGCGTTGAGACTACAGGGAACTATGGCTACACCTTC	CSVETTGNYGYTF
once	TRBJ2-3	TRBD2	18	TRBV5-1	TGCGCCAGCAGCTTGTCCAGCGGGGGGGCGGTTGGGACAGATACGCAGTATTTT	CASSLSSGGAVGTDTQYF
-	TRBJ2-7	-	15	TRBV6-2/TRBV6-3	TGTGCCAGCAGTTACTCCCACAGGAGCTCCTACGAGCAGTACTTC	CASSYSHRSSYEQYF
-	TRBJ1-2	-	14	TRBV4-3	TGCGCCAGCAGCCCGCTTAACAGGGTATATGGCTACACCTTC	CASSPLNRVYGYTF
-	TRBJ1-1	-	20	TRBV9	TGTGCCAGCAGCGTAGCCCGGCAATTTGAGGGCCAGGGCATGAACACTGAAGCTTTCTTT	CASSVARQFEGQGMNTEAFF
-	TRBJ2-2	-	14	TRBV29-1	TGCAGCGTACCCCTCCCGGCCGGTAGCGGGGAGCTGTTTTTT	CSVPLPAGSGELFF
-	TRBJ1-2	-	13	TRBV15	TGTGCCACCCGATGGAGAGATAAGGCGAGCTACACCTTC	CATRWRDKASYTF
-	TRBJ1-1	TRBD1	16	TRBV28	TGTGCCAGCAGTTTACAACCCAACAGGGGGGACACTGAAGCTTTCTTT	CASSLQPNRGDTEAFF
-	TRBJ1-1	-	15	TRBV7-2	TGTGCCAGCAGCTTAGTTAGAGGGCCGGGAACTGAAGCTTTCTTT	CASSLVRGPGTEAFF
-	TRBJ1-2	-	12	TRBV12-5	TGTGCTAGTGGTTTCTCCAACTATGGCTACACCTTC	CASGFSNYGYTF
-	TRBJ2-7	TRBD1	17	TRBV7-2	TGTGCCAGCAGCCCTCGGGGGACAGGCTCCGTTGGGTACGAGCAGTACTTC	CASSPRGTGSVGYEQYF
-	TRBJ1-2	-	13	TRBV2	TGTGCCAGCAGTCCCAGCCCGAACTATGGCTACACCTTC	CASSPSPNYGYTF
-	TRBJ2-7	TRBD1	14	TRBV19	TGTGCCAGTAGTACTGGACAGGGCCCCTACGAGCAGTACTTC	CASSTGQGPYEQYF
-	TRBJ1-3	-	14	TRBV7-2	TGTGCCAGCAGCAGGACAGTAGGCCGAAACACCATATATTTT	CASSRTVGRNTIYF
-	TRBJ1-2	-	13	TRBV6-5	TGTGCCAGCTCATTCAACCGGGGGTATGGCTACACCTTC	CASSFNRGYGYTF
-	TRBJ2-7	-	14	TRBV4-3	TGCGCCAGCAGCCCTGGAACGGGATCCTACGAGCAGTACTTC	CASSPGTGSYEQYF
-	TRBJ1-2	-	12	TRBV9	TGTGCCAGCAGCGCAGGGGTTTATGGCTACACCTTC	CASSAGVYGYTF
-	TRBJ2-3	-	14	TRBV2	TGTGCCAGCAGAGCTAGGAGCGAAACAGATACGCAGTATTTT	CASRARSETDTQYF
-	TRBJ2-7	-	12	TRBV10-3	TGTGCCATCAGAGCCGACAGGGAGGAACAGTACTTC	CAIRADREEQYF
-	TRBJ1-2	TRBD1	14	TRBV9	TGTGCCAGCAGCGCGGACAGGGTCAACTATGGCTACACCTTC	CASSADRVNYGYTF
-	TRBJ1-2	-	14	TRBV5-1	TGCGCCAGCAGCACCCCCGGGGGGGCCTATGGCTACACCTTC	CASSTPGGAYGYTF
-	TRBJ1-2	-	14	TRBV4-1	TGCGCCAGCAGCCAAGCCCTTGGGTTCTATGGCTACACCTTC	CASSQALGFYGYTF
-	TRBJ2-5	TRBD1	14	TRBV5-4	TGTGCCAGCAGCTTGGAGACAGGGGGCGAGACCCAGTACTTC	CASSLETGGETQYF
-	TRBJ2-5	TRBD2	17	TRBV6-1	TGTGCCAGCAGTGGGTCGGCGGGGGTGCCAGGTCAAGAGACCCAGTACTTC	CASSGSAGVPGQETQYF
-	TRBJ2-7	TRBD1	14	TRBV7-2	TGTGCCAGCAGCTGGGGACAGAACACCTACGAGCAGTACTTC	CASSWGQNTYEQYF
-	TRBJ2-3	-	14	TRBV7-2	TGTGCCAGCAGCTGGCCGGAGAGCGGAGGCACGCAGTATTTT	CASSWPESGGTQYF
-	TRBJ1-6	-	17	TRBV5-1	TGCGCCAGCAGCCAGGGACATACGAGCTCCTATAATTCACCCCTCCACTTT	CASSQGHTSSYNSPLHF
once	TRBJ2-7	-	13	TRBV18	TGTGCCAGCTCACCTGAACGCCAGGGTGAGCAGTACTTC	CASSPERQGEQYF
once	TRBJ1-5	TRBD1	16	TRBV18	TGTGCCAGCTCATTCCCAGGGGGCAGGGGATATCAGCCCCAGCATTTT	CASSFPGGRGYQPQHF
-	TRBJ2-2	TRBD1	15	TRBV5-1	TGCGCCAGCAGATCCGGGACAGGGAACACCGGGGAGCTGTTTTTT	CASRSGTGNTGELFF
-	TRBJ1-4	-	11	TRBV19	TGTGCCAGTACCGCTAATGAAAAACTGTTTTTT	CASTANEKLFF
-	TRBJ2-2	-	16	TRBV7-9	TGTGCCAGCAGCCCTAAGAGCGGGACAGTCACCGGGGAGCTGTTTTTT	CASSPKSGTVTGELFF
once	TRBJ2-3	-	13	TRBV11-2	TGTGCCAGCAGCTTGGGACCAACAGATACGCAGTATTTT	CASSLGPTDTQYF
-	TRBJ2-7	TRBD2	13	TRBV29-1	TGCAGCGGAGTAGCGGGGGGTACCTACGAGCAGTACTTC	CSGVAGGTYEQYF
-	TRBJ2-7	-	15	TRBV4-2	TGTGCCAGCAGCCAAGATGTCCGGACGGCCTACGAGCAGTACTTC	CASSQDVRTAYEQYF
-	TRBJ2-3	-	13	TRBV6-2/TRBV6-3	TGTGCCAGCAGTTACTCCCACACAGATACGCAGTATTTT	CASSYSHTDTQYF
once	TRBJ2-5	TRBD2	15	TRBV7-9	TGTGCCAGCAGCGCCCGGTTGGGACTAGTAGAGACCCAGTACTTC	CASSARLGLVETQYF
-	TRBJ1-2	TRBD1	19	TRBV7-3	TGTGCCAGCAGCTTAAGTGGACCGGGACAGAGAACTACTCCCTATGGCTACACCTTC	CASSLSGPGQRTTPYGYTF